Presented here are 5 T cell receptor beta chains from one specimen sequenced in a study of shared clonotypes between healthy human individuals (dated by TCRdb to the early 2020s). To prepare the library, the immunoSEQ multiplex PCR assay was applied. TCRdb re-hosts the immuneACCESS table, in-frame sequences only. Its copies lack some clones; in the studies checked, an unresolved V gene accounts for under half of them, and the cause for the rest is not known. The sample data list some 79,000 clones, and about 61% of these were observed just once. About half of the sample is held by the ten biggest clonotypes. The source material was memory CD8+ T cells sorted from blood. The sample's cell subset or site label, decoded: CD45RO+ cells pooled with CCR7-negative TemRA cells. Source of these receptors: a young man in good health.

This chain uses TRBV4-3 with TRBJ2-1; 13 bases are a match to TRBD2. Germline CDR1 is LGHNA and CDR2 is YSLEER. The V and J ends lost 4 bases and 0 bases, in that order; junction bases with no gene match: 9. The CDR3 has 19 residues. Written as DNA, the CDR3 is TGCGCCAGCAGCCCCGGGACTAGCGGGACCTGGAGCTCCTACAATGAGCAGTTCTTC. Amino acid sequence: CASSPGTSGTWSSYNEQFF.

This chain links TRBV27 with TRBJ2-7; D is possibly TRBD2 (6 bases). Germline V gene data show CDR1 as MNHEY and CDR2 as SMNVEV (reference sequence). The length of the CDR3 is 11 residues. The V and J ends lost 11 bases and 6 bases respectively, with 14 bases between them. CDR3: CASSRGIEQYF. CDR3 bases: TGTGCCTCCAGCCGGGGGATCGAGCAGTACTTC.

This clone was counted at least ten times. The chain has TRBV23-1 and TRBJ1-1; D perhaps matches TRBD1 (5 bases). TRBV23-1 is an ORF; its function is uncertain. CDR3 length equals 14 residues. V lost 6 bases, J lost 9 bases, and 20 bases lay in between. The CDR3 DNA reads as TGCGCCAGCAGCCGGAACAGGTACCTCAACCAAGCTTTCTTT. Translated: CASSRNRYLNQAFF.

This chain links TRBV5-1 with TRBJ1-4, with D hard to call. Germline lookup yields CDR1 SGHRS and CDR2 YFSETQ. V was clipped by 5 bases and J by 4 bases, with 15 bases between them. The CDR3 loop spans 15 amino acids. CDR3 coding DNA: TGCGCCAGCAGTAGTTTCCTTGCGGATAATGAAAAACTGTTTTTT. Residues: CASSSFLADNEKLFF.

This clone was observed many times. The rearrangement uses TRBV6-4 and TRBJ2-2; 8 bases fit TRBD1. The J segment lost 2 bases and the V segment lost 5 bases, leaving 4 bases of the junction unmatched. The CDR3 runs to 15 residues. In germline, CDR1 is MRHNA, CDR2 SNTAGT. CDR3 loop: CASSPGQGNTGELFF. The CDR3 bases are TGTGCCAGCAGTCCCGGACAGGGTAACACCGGGGAGCTGTTTTTT.